The 10 T cell receptor beta chains presented below share a single source sample, sequenced in a study of blood T cell repertoires in COVID-19. Only in-frame clones appear in the TCRdb table, and some are missing; sequencing was by immunoSEQ multiplex PCR. The sample has some 390,000 clones; around 90% are singletons. Input material: peripheral blood. Receptor source: a human donor in a cohort sampled during active COVID-19.

The V gene is TRBV4-1, the J gene TRBJ2-1, with 8 nucleotides matching TRBD2. There are 15 residues in the CDR3. The V and J ends lost 2 bases and 5 bases, in that order; junction bases with no gene match: 5. The V gene's germline CDR1 is MGHRA and CDR2 YSYEKL. This CDR3 is CASSQRAGADNEQFF. In nucleotides, the CDR3 is TGCGCCAGCAGCCAACGAGCGGGGGCCGACAATGAGCAGTTCTTC.

This clone was found a few times. The chain has TRBV9 and TRBJ1-5; maybe TRBD1 (5 bases). The CDR3 loop spans 15 amino acids. V dropped 4 bases and J dropped 5 bases, with 16 bases sitting between them. The germline CDR1 and CDR2 sequences are SGDLS and YYNGEE. The CDR3 spells CASSPTAWGYQPQHF. The CDR3 region has the DNA TGTGCCAGCAGCCCCACGGCCTGGGGCTATCAGCCCCAGCATTTT.

The chain uses TRBV5-1 and TRBJ2-5; 11 bases match TRBD2. V was pared by 4 bases and J by 2 bases, with 10 bases of the junction left unmatched. In germline, CDR1 is SGHRS, CDR2 YFSETQ. The CDR3 is made up of 17 amino acids. The CDR3 loop reads CASSLAGGWVLQETQYF. In DNA form, the CDR3 reads TGCGCCAGCAGCCTAGCGGGAGGTTGGGTTTTGCAAGAGACCCAGTACTTC.

V gene TRBV19 combines with J gene TRBJ2-7, with 9 bases matching TRBD1. Per germline, CDR1 LNHDA and CDR2 SQIVND (reference sequence). CDR3 length: 13 residues. Unmatched junction bases numbered 1, after V lost 4 bases and J lost 3 bases. The DNA for the CDR3 is TGTGCCAGTAGTACGGGACAGGGCTACGAGCAGTACTTC. As protein: CASSTGQGYEQYF.

This rearrangement joins TRBV3-1 (or the pseudogene TRBV3-2) to TRBJ1-1; D is ambiguous. Germline V CDR1 and CDR2: LGHDT, YNNKEL (reference sequence). The CDR3 loop spans 14 amino acids. V lost 4 bases to trimming and J lost 3 bases, with 12 bases between them. CDR3 residues: CASSPRTLHTEAFF. CDR3 nucleotides: TGTGCCAGCAGCCCTCGGACTTTACACACTGAAGCTTTCTTT.

The gene calls are TRBV3-1 (or the pseudogene TRBV3-2) and TRBJ2-5, with TRBD1 matching 7 bases. The J segment lost 5 bases and the V segment lost 4 bases, leaving 13 bases of the junction unmatched. Germline lookup yields CDR1 LGHDT and CDR2 YNNKEL (reference sequence). The CDR3 extends over 16 amino acids. The CDR3 protein is CASSPVYRGRGETQYF. For the CDR3, the DNA is TGTGCCAGCAGCCCAGTTTACAGGGGTCGAGGGGAGACCCAGTACTTC.

The rearrangement links TRBV29-1 to TRBJ2-3; TRBD2 agrees at 11 bases. Unmatched junction bases numbered 7, after V lost 4 bases and J lost 1 base. The CDR3 covers 16 residues. From germline, CDR1 is SQVTM and CDR2 ANQGSEA. The CDR3 reads CSVALTSGERTDTQYF. The CDR3, as DNA: TGCAGCGTTGCTTTGACTAGCGGGGAACGCACAGATACGCAGTATTTT.

The J gene is TRBJ1-2, the V gene TRBV6-4, with 11 bases identical to TRBD1. Germline trimming cut 3 bases from V and 7 bases from J; bases unmatched to any gene: 4. CDR3 length: 14 residues. Germline values: CDR1 MRHNA, CDR2 SNTAGT. The CDR3 sequence: CASSEGQGAGGYTF. CDR3 sequence (DNA): TGTGCCAGCAGTGAAGGACAGGGGGCAGGTGGCTACACCTTC.

The chain has TRBV20-1 and TRBJ1-4; D is ambiguous. V was trimmed by 3 bases and J by 6 bases, leaving 11 bases between them. CDR3 length: 13 amino acids. From germline, CDR1 is DFQATT and CDR2 SNEGSKA (reference sequence). The CDR3 region has the DNA TGCAGTGCTAGTGAGGGAGGAGATGAAAAACTGTTTTTT. Protein product: CSASEGGDEKLFF.

The chain joins TRBV4-1 to TRBJ2-1; the match to TRBD2 covers 8 bases. Trimming removed 1 base from V and 5 bases from J; junction bases left unmatched: 4. CDR1 MGHRA and CDR2 YSYEKL come from the germline V gene. The CDR3 loop spans 15 amino acids. The CDR3: CASSQAQRGNNEQFF. The CDR3 DNA sequence: TGCGCCAGCAGCCAAGCCCAGCGGGGGAACAATGAGCAGTTCTTC.